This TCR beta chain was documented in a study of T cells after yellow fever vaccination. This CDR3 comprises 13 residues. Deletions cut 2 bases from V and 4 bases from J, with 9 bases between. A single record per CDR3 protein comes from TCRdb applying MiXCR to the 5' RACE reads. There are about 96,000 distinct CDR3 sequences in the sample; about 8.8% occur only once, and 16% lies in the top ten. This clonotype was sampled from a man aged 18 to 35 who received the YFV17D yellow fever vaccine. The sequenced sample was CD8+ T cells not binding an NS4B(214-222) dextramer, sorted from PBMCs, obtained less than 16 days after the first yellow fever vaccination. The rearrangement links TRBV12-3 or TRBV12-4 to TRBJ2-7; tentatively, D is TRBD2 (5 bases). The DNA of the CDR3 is TGTGCCAGCAGTTTAAAGCGGATGTACGAGCAGTACGTC. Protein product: CASSLKRMYEQYV.